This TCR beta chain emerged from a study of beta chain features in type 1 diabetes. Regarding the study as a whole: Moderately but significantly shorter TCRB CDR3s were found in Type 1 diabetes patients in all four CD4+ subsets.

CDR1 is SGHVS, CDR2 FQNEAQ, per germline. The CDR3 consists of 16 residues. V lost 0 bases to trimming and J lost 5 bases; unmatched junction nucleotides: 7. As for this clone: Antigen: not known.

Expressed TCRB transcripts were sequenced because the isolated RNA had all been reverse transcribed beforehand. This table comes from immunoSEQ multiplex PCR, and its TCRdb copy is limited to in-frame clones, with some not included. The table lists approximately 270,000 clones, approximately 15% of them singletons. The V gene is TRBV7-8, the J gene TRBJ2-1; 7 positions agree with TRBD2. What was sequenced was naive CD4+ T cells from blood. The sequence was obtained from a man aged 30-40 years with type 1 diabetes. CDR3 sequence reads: CASSLARNRGDNEQFF. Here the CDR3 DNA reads TGTGCCAGCAGCTTAGCACGAAACCGGGGGGACAATGAGCAGTTCTTC.